This passage covers 32 T cell receptor beta chains from one sample sequenced in a study of regulatory T cells in long-lasting Graves disease. Sample time point: persistent/refractory GD, antithyroid drugs over 5 years with positive TRAb. PBMC RNA served as the TCR library source. Relying on iRepertoire HTBI primers and Arm-PCR of CDR3 regions, the team built TCR beta libraries. TCRdb independently ran MiXCR on the multiplex PCR reads; one entry per CDR3 protein. The sample lists roughly 500,000 distinct CDR3 sequences, 22% seen once, with around 13% in the top ten. The sample here was peripheral blood mononuclear cells (PBMCs), taken when the disease was refractory, from a patient treated with antithyroid drugs. The receptors here all came from a female donor with Graves disease.

This clonotype was seen ten or more times. The chain has TRBV6-1 and TRBJ1-2; tentatively, D is TRBD1 (5 bases). This CDR3 has 14 amino acids. Trimming shortened V by 5 bases and J by 7 bases, and 17 bases separated the two germline ends. Germline V CDR1 and CDR2: MNHNS, SASEGT. The CDR3 DNA is TGTGCCAGCAGTCATACACAGGAGGGGTCTGGCTACACCTTC. This codes for CASSHTQEGSGYTF.

This clonotype was counted ten times or more. The chain combines TRBV20-1 with TRBJ2-5; 8 bases line up with TRBD2. Trimming at V came to 6 bases and at J to 5 bases, leaving 8 bases not matched to a gene. CDR1 and CDR2 from the germline V gene are DFQATT and SNEGSKA (reference sequence). The CDR3 is made up of 13 amino acids. CDR3 bases: TGCAGTGCCAGACTAGCGTATGGCGAGACCCAGTACTTC. Translated, it gives CSARLAYGETQYF.

This clonotype was detected ten times or more. This chain links TRBV7-9 with TRBJ2-4; possibly TRBD2 for D (6 bases). V lost 0 bases and J 6 bases, leaving 12 bases between the germline ends. The CDR3 runs 15 residues. Germline loops: CDR1 SEHNR, CDR2 FQNEAQ (reference sequence). CDR3 in amino acids: CASSLAAGQGNIQYF. Written as DNA, the CDR3 is TGTGCCAGCAGCTTAGCGGCGGGGCAGGGAAACATTCAGTACTTC.

The genes are TRBV18 and TRBJ2-4, with D possibly being TRBD2 (6 bases). The V end was cut by 1 base, the J end by 9 bases, with 19 bases between. Germline-derived CDR1 and CDR2 are KGHSH and LQKENI. The CDR3 loop spans 16 amino acids. The chain's CDR3 is CASSPQADGGRGIQYF. CDR3 DNA: TGTGCCAGCTCACCACAAGCAGATGGGGGGAGAGGCATTCAGTACTTC.

This clonotype was observed at least ten times. This chain uses TRBV15 with TRBJ1-5, with D unresolved. Trimming cost V 3 bases and J 5 bases, with 5 bases left between them. This CDR3 comprises 12 residues. CDR1 and CDR2 from the germline V gene are LNHNV and YYDKDF (reference sequence). CDR3 loop: CATSRGDQPQHF. For the CDR3, the DNA is TGTGCCACCAGCAGGGGAGATCAGCCCCAGCATTTT.

This clonotype was seen a few times. V is TRBV6-2 or TRBV6-3 and J is TRBJ2-1; 11 bases match TRBD1. Germline V gene sequence: CDR1 MNHEY, CDR2 SVGEGT. The CDR3 loop spans 14 amino acids. V lost 8 bases, J lost 7 bases, and 7 bases stayed unmatched. The CDR3 is CASGVDRGLNEQFF. The CDR3 bases are TGTGCCAGCGGAGTGGACAGGGGGCTGAATGAGCAGTTCTTC.

This clonotype was counted ten times or more. The genes are TRBV5-1 and TRBJ1-1; D perhaps matches TRBD1 (5 bases). Trimming cost V 1 base and J 3 bases, with 10 bases left between them. The CDR3 spans 14 residues. Germline V CDR1 and CDR2: SGHRS, YFSETQ. Written as DNA, the CDR3 is TGCGCCAGCAGCTTGATAGCCAGGGACACTGAAGCTTTCTTT. Protein sequence: CASSLIARDTEAFF.

This clonotype was counted only a few times. V and J are TRBV15 and TRBJ1-1; D is ambiguous. Germline V gene data show CDR1 as LNHNV and CDR2 as YYDKDF (reference sequence). There are 15 residues in the CDR3. V was clipped by 0 bases and J by 1 base, with 9 bases between them. CDR3 sequence (DNA): TGTGCCACCAGCAGAGATGCTCGGGAGAACACTGAAGCTTTCTTT. Its translation is CATSRDARENTEAFF. Supplemented by reference TRBV15 and TRBJ1-1, the full variable domain reads DAMVIQNPRYQVTQFGKPVTLSCSQTLNHNVMYWYQQKSSQAPKLLFHYYDKDFNNEADTPDNFQSRRPNTSFCFLDIRSPGLGDTAMYLCATSRDARENTEAFFGQGTRLTVV.

This clonotype was detected ten times or more. The chain joins TRBV28 to TRBJ1-2; 7 bases match TRBD1. Germline V gene sequence: CDR1 MDHEN, CDR2 SYDVKM. V shed 5 bases and J 4 bases; nucleotides not matched to a gene: 10. The CDR3 is 15 amino acids. In DNA, the CDR3 is TGTGCCAGCAGTCCGCCGGGACAGCTTACCTATGGCTACACCTTC. This encodes CASSPPGQLTYGYTF.

This clonotype was detected ten times or more. The chain joins TRBV7-2 to TRBJ1-1, with TRBD1 as a possible D gene (6 bases). The CDR3 runs to 17 residues. V was shortened by 1 base and J by 3 bases, with 18 bases between the two germline ends. The germline V gene has CDR1 SGHTA and CDR2 FQGNSA. CDR3 residues: CASSLGGVRGQYTEAFF. The CDR3 nucleotides are TGTGCCAGCAGCTTAGGAGGGGTTCGGGGACAATACACTGAAGCTTTCTTT.

The genes are TRBV4-1 and TRBJ2-7; D tentatively reads TRBD1 or TRBD2 (6 bases each). The CDR3 is 16 amino acids. CDR1 MGHRA and CDR2 YSYEKL come from the germline V gene. The germline V and J ends were trimmed by 1 base and 4 bases, with 17 bases remaining between them. CDR3 sequence: CASSQGRARGGYEQYF. DNA of the CDR3: TGCGCCAGCAGCCAAGGTCGGGCCAGGGGAGGTTACGAGCAGTACTTC.

Only a few counts were recorded for this clonotype. The chain uses TRBV6-1 and TRBJ1-5; D is possibly TRBD1 (6 bases). Trimming stripped 6 bases from V and 4 bases from J, with 13 bases between. Germline CDR1 is MNHNS and CDR2 is SASEGT. The CDR3 consists of 14 residues. The DNA for the CDR3 is TGTGCCAGCAGGGCCGGACAGCCAAATCAGCCCCAGCATTTT. This encodes CASRAGQPNQPQHF.

V and J are TRBV3-1 and TRBJ1-2, with D perhaps matching TRBD1 (6 bases). Trimming took 3 bases from V and 6 from J, leaving 17 bases between them. Germline CDR1 is LGHDT and CDR2 is YNNKEL (reference sequence). This CDR3 comprises 15 residues. CDR3 sequence: CASSHQARGKNGYTF. CDR3 DNA: TGTGCCAGCAGCCACCAAGCGAGGGGGAAGAATGGCTACACCTTC. The full variable domain, completed using reference TRBV3-1 and TRBJ1-2, is DTAVSQTPKYLVTQMGNDKSIKCEQNLGHDTMYWYKQDSKKFLKIMFSYNNKELIINETVPNRFSPKSPDKAHLNLHINSLELGDSAVYFCASSHQARGKNGYTFGSGTRLTVV.

This chain connects TRBV5-6 to TRBJ2-7; TRBD1 matches at 7 bases. V gave up 4 bases and J gave up 3 bases; unmatched junction bases: 13. The CDR3 is 16 residues long. Germline V gives CDR1 SGHDT, CDR2 YYEEEE. The CDR3 sequence is CASSDVERTGRYEQYF. For the CDR3, the DNA is TGTGCCAGCAGCGACGTAGAACGGACAGGCCGCTACGAGCAGTACTTC. Using reference TRBV5-6 and TRBJ2-7 for the parts outside the CDR3, the full variable domain is DAGVTQSPTHLIKTRGQQVTLRCSPKSGHDTVSWYQQALGQGPQFIFQYYEEEERQRGNFPDRFSGHQFPNYSSELNVNALLLGDSALYLCASSDVERTGRYEQYFGPGTRLTVT.

A word on this clonotype: A much larger clone lies one base from this, so it may be a read error. The rearrangement uses TRBV6-5 and TRBJ2-2; no clear D gene. Germline assignment: CDR1 MNHEY and CDR2 SVGAGI. The CDR3 sequence is 15 residues long. Trimming left V 0 bases short and J 6 bases short, with 11 bases between. As DNA, the CDR3 is TGTGCCAGCAGTTACTCGACTCTAGGGCCCGGGGAGCTGTTTTTT. As protein: CASSYSTLGPGELFF.

This clonotype was counted a few times. The V and J genes are TRBV5-1 and TRBJ2-2; 9 positions agree with TRBD1. The V gene's germline CDR1 is SGHRS and CDR2 YFSETQ. The CDR3 spans 18 residues. Unmatched junction bases numbered 12, after V lost 0 bases and J lost 6 bases. CDR3 DNA: TGCGCCAGCAGCTTGGACCCCCCGGGACAGGGAAGGGCCGGGGAGCTGTTTTTT. It is translated as CASSLDPPGQGRAGELFF.

This clonotype has more than one count but fewer than ten. V and J are TRBV27 and TRBJ2-7; TRBD2 agrees at 10 bases. Germline V gene sequence: CDR1 MNHEY, CDR2 SMNVEV (reference sequence). There are 15 residues in the CDR3. V shed 2 bases and J 2 bases; nucleotides not matched to a gene: 3. CDR3 sequence: CASSLASGGPYEQYF. CDR3 nucleotide sequence: TGTGCCAGCAGTTTAGCTAGCGGGGGACCCTACGAGCAGTACTTC.

This clonotype was detected many times. The rearrangement links TRBV20-1 to TRBJ1-1; D remains ambiguous. CDR1 and CDR2 (germline): DFQATT, SNEGSKA (reference sequence). Between the trimmed V and J ends, which lost 3 bases and 4 bases, there was a span of 9 bases. There are 12 residues in the CDR3. CDR3: CSARPPFTEAFF. The CDR3 DNA follows: TGCAGTGCTAGGCCCCCCTTCACTGAAGCTTTCTTT.

The chain combines TRBV10-3 with TRBJ1-1; D not certain. V was trimmed by 2 bases and J by 0 bases, leaving 1 base between them. Germline V lookup: CDR1 ENHRY, CDR2 SYGVKD. This CDR3 region has 12 residues. The CDR3 here is CAISELNTEAFF. The DNA of the CDR3 is TGTGCCATCAGTGAGCTGAACACTGAAGCTTTCTTT.

This clonotype was counted many times. This chain connects TRBV28 to TRBJ1-1; D unresolved. Germline V gives CDR1 MDHEN, CDR2 SYDVKM. There are 12 residues in the CDR3. V dropped 5 bases and J dropped 4 bases, with 8 bases sitting between them. CDR3 residues: CASSPVGTEAFF. CDR3 in DNA: TGTGCCAGCAGTCCCGTGGGCACTGAAGCTTTCTTT.

This clonotype occurred a few times. A much larger clone sits a single nucleotide away, making a read error possible. The V gene is TRBV28, the J gene TRBJ1-1; 7 bases fit TRBD1. J gave up 3 bases and V 10 bases, and 8 bases lay outside the gene matches. The germline CDR1 and CDR2 sequences are MDHEN and SYDVKM. This CDR3 is built from 13 residues. CDR3 nucleotide sequence: TGTGCCAACAGATCACAGGGGTACACTGAAGCTTTCTTT. Its translation: CANRSQGYTEAFF. The complete variable domain, with remaining parts taken from reference TRBV28 and TRBJ1-1, reads DVKVTQSSRYLVKRTGEKVFLECVQDMDHENMFWYRQDPGLGLRLIYFSYDVKMKEKGDIPEGYSVSREKKERFSLILESASTNQTSMYLCANRSQGYTEAFFGQGTRLTVV.

The V call is TRBV6-1, the J call TRBJ2-6, with TRBD2 matching 10 bases. The CDR3 consists of 18 residues. V shed 7 bases and J 0 bases; nucleotides not matched to a gene: 9. The V gene's germline CDR1 is MNHNS and CDR2 SASEGT. CDR3 sequence (DNA): TGTGCCAGCACCCCCTCGGGACTAGCGAGCTCTGGGGCCAACGTCCTGACTTTC. Translating gives CASTPSGLASSGANVLTF.

This clonotype was detected a few times. The V call is TRBV6-5, the J call TRBJ2-7, with D hard to call. V lost 0 bases, J lost 2 bases, and 8 bases lay in between. The CDR3 has 14 amino acids. Germline V gene sequence: CDR1 MNHEY, CDR2 SVGAGI. DNA of the CDR3: TGTGCCAGCAGTTACTCCCAGGCCACCTACGAGCAGTACTTC. This codes for CASSYSQATYEQYF.

Many counts were recorded for this clonotype. The chain carries TRBV2 and TRBJ2-3; 7 bases match TRBD2. Looked up from germline, CDR1 is SNHLY and CDR2 is FYNNEI. There are 13 residues in the CDR3. The V segment lost 8 bases and the J segment 11 bases; nucleotides outside the gene matches: 13. CDR3 protein: CASASSSGVVQYF. CDR3 bases: TGTGCCAGCGCCTCCTCAAGCGGGGTTGTGCAGTATTTT.

Only a few counts were recorded for this clonotype. The J gene is TRBJ2-2, the V gene TRBV7-2, with D possibly called TRBD1 or TRBD2 (5 bases each). The CDR3 runs 14 residues. The V end lost 10 bases, the J end lost 4 bases, and 16 bases lay between the germline ends. Germline-derived CDR1 and CDR2 are SGHTA and FQGNSA. The CDR3 is CATRGSGSTGELFF. CDR3 in DNA: TGTGCCACGAGGGGTTCGGGGAGCACCGGGGAGCTGTTTTTT.

In its sample, this clonotype was seen a few times. V usage is TRBV20-1 and J usage is TRBJ1-4; no reliable D call. Germline V gene sequence: CDR1 DFQATT, CDR2 SNEGSKA (reference sequence). The CDR3 totals 13 residues. Between the trimmed V and J ends, which lost 4 bases and 3 bases, there was a span of 9 bases. CDR3 in amino acids: CSAKDSPNEKLFF. The DNA for the CDR3 is TGCAGTGCTAAAGACTCCCCTAATGAAAAACTGTTTTTT.

This clonotype was seen at least ten times. The chain joins TRBV6-5 to TRBJ2-5, with D possibly being TRBD1 or TRBD2 (6 bases each). The germline V gene encodes CDR1 MNHEY and CDR2 SVGAGI. This CDR3 has 16 amino acids. Trimming cost V 2 bases and J 4 bases, with 17 bases left between them. CDR3 protein: CASSYVLGGPGETQYF. The CDR3 DNA follows: TGTGCCAGCAGTTACGTCCTAGGGGGGCCAGGAGAGACCCAGTACTTC.

The chain is built from TRBV11-3 and TRBJ1-1, with D perhaps TRBD1 (5 bases). V was shortened by 7 bases and J by 1 base, with 10 bases between the two germline ends. CDR3 length: 13 residues. Germline CDR1 reads SGHNT; CDR2 reads YENEEA. This chain's CDR3 is CASKKGSNTEAFF. CDR3 DNA: TGTGCCAGCAAAAAGGGGTCGAACACTGAAGCTTTCTTT.

This clonotype has at least ten counts. The rearrangement uses TRBV11-2 and TRBJ2-7; tentatively, D is TRBD2 (5 bases). The length of the CDR3 is 15 residues. Germline CDR1 and CDR2: SGHAT and FQNNGV. Trimming took off 1 base at V and 2 bases at J, with 12 bases between the two ends. The CDR3 coding sequence is TGTGCCAGCAGCTTAGGGACGGGGATGGCCTACGAGCAGTACTTC. This gives the protein CASSLGTGMAYEQYF.

This clonotype was counted a single time. The chain uses TRBV9 and TRBJ1-2; D not certain. V shed 0 bases and J shed 7 bases, with 7 bases lying between them. Germline-derived CDR1 and CDR2 are SGDLS and YYNGEE. The CDR3 totals 12 residues. The CDR3 DNA follows: TGTGCCAGCAGCGTAGACCGGGGTGGCTACACCTTC. Its protein product is CASSVDRGGYTF. Supplemented by reference TRBV9 and TRBJ1-2, the full variable domain reads DSGVTQTPKHLITATGQRVTLRCSPRSGDLSVYWYQQSLDQGLQFLIQYYNGEERAKGNILERFSAQQFPDLHSELNLSSLELGDSALYFCASSVDRGGYTFGSGTRLTVV.

In this sample, this clonotype turned up many times. This chain connects TRBV29-1 to TRBJ1-5, with D hard to call. CDR3 length: 13 residues. V dropped 4 bases and J dropped 5 bases, with 12 bases sitting between them. CDR1 is SQVTM, CDR2 ANQGSEA, per germline. CDR3 region: CSVGGDTYQPQHF. DNA for the CDR3: TGCAGCGTTGGAGGCGACACCTATCAGCCCCAGCATTTT.

The chain combines TRBV25-1 with TRBJ2-2; a weak D match, TRBD1 (5 bases). Trimming took off 4 bases at V and 5 bases at J, with 14 bases between the two ends. The CDR3 length is 15 residues. Germline V gives CDR1 MGHDK, CDR2 SYGVNS. This CDR3 reads CASSGSGLTTGELFF. The CDR3 DNA sequence: TGTGCCAGCAGTGGATCAGGGTTGACGACCGGGGAGCTGTTTTTT.